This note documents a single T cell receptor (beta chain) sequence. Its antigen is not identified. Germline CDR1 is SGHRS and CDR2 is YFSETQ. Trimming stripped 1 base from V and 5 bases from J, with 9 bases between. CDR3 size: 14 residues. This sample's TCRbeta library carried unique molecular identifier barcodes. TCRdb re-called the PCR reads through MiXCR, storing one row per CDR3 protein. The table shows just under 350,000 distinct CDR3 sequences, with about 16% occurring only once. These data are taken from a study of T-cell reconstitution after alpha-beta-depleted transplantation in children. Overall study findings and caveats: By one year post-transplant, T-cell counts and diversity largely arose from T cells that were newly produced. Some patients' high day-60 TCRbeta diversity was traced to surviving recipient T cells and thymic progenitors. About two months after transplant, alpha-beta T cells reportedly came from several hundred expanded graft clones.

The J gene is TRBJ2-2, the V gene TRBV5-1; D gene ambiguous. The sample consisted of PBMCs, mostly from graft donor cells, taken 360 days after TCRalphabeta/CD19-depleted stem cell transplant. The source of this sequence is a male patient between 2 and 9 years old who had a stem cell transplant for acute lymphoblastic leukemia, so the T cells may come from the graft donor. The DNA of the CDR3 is TGCGCCAGCAGCTTGAAGGGTTTTACCGGGGAGCTGTTTTTT. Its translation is CASSLKGFTGELFF.